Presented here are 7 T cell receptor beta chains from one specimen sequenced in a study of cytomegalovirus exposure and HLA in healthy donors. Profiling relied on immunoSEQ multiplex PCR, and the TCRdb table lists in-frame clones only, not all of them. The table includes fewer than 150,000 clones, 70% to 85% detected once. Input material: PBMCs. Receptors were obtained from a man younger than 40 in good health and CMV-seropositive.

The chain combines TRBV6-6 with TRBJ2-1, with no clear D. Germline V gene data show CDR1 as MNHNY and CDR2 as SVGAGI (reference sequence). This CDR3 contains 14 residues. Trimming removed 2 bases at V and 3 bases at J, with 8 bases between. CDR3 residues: CASSYQQSYNEQFF. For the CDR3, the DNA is TGTGCCAGCAGTTACCAACAGAGCTACAATGAGCAGTTCTTC.

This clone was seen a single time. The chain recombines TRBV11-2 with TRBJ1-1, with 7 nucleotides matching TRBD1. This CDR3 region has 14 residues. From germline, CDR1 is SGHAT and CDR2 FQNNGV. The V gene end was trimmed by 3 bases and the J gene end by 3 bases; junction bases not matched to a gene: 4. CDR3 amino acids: CASSLGTEDTEAFF. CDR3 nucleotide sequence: TGTGCCAGCAGCTTGGGGACAGAAGACACTGAAGCTTTCTTT.

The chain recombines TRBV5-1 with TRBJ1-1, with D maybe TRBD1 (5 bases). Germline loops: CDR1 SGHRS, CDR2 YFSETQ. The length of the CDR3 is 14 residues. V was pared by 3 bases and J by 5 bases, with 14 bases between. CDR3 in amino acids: CASSSQGGGTEAFF. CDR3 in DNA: TGCGCCAGCAGCTCTCAGGGCGGAGGGACTGAAGCTTTCTTT.

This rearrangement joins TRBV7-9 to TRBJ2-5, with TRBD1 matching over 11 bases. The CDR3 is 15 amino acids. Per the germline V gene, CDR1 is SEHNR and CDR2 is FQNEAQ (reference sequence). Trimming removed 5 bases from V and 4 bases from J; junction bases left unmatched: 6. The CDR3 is CASSIGTGGGETQYF. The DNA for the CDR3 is TGTGCCAGCAGCATTGGGACAGGGGGAGGAGAGACCCAGTACTTC.

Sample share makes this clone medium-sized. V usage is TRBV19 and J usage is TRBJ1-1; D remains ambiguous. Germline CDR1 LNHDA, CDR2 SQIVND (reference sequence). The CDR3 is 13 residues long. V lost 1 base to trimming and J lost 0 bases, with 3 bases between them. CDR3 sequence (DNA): TGTGCCAGTAGTATAGCAGTGAACACTGAAGCTTTCTTT. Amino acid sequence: CASSIAVNTEAFF. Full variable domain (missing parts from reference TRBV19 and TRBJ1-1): DGGITQSPKYLFRKEGQNVTLSCEQNLNHDAMYWYRQDPGQGLRLIYYSQIVNDFQKGDIAEGYSVSREKKESFPLTVTSAQKNPTAFYLCASSIAVNTEAFFGQGTRLTVV.

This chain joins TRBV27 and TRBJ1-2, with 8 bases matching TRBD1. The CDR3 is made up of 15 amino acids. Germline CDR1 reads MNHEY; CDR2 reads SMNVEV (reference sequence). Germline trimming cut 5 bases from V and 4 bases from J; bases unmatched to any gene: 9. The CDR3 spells CASSPRQGMSYGYTF. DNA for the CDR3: TGTGCCAGCAGTCCGCGACAGGGGATGAGCTATGGCTACACCTTC.

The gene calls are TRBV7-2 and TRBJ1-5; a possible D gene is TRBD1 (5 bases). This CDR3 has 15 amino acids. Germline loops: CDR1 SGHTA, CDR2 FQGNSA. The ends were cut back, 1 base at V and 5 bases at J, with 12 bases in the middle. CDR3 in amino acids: CASSLGQPGDQPQHF. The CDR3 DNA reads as TGTGCCAGCAGCTTAGGACAGCCTGGGGATCAGCCCCAGCATTTT.